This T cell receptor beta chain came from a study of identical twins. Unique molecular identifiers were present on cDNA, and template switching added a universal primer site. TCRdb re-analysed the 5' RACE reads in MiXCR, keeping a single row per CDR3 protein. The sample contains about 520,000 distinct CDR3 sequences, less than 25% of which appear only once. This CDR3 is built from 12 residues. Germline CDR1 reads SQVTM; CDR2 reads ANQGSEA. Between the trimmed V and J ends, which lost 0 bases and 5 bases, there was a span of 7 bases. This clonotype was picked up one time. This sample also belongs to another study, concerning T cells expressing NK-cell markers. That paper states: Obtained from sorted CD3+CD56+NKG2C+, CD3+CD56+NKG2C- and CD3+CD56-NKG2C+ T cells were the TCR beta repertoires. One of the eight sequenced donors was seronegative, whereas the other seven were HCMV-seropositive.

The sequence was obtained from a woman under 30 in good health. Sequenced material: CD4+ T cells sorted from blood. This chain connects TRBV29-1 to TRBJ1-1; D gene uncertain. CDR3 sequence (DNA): TGCAGCGTTGAAGATCAAAGGACTGAAGCTTTCTTT. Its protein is CSVEDQRTEAFF.